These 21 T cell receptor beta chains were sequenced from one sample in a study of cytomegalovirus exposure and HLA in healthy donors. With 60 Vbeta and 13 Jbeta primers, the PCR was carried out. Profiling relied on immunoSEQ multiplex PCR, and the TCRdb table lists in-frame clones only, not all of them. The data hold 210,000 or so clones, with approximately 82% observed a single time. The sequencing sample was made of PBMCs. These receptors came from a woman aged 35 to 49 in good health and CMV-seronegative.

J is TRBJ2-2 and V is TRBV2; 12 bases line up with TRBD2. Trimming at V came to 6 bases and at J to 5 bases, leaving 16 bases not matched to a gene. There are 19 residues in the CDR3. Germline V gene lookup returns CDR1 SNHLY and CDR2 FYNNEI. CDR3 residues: CASSPLGLAGRRATGELFF. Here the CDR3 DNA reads TGTGCCAGCAGCCCACTTGGACTAGCGGGGCGCCGTGCGACCGGGGAGCTGTTTTTT.

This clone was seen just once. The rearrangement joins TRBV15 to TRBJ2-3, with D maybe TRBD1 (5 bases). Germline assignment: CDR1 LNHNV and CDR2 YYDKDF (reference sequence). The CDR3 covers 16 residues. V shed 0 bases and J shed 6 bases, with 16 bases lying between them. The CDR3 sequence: CATSRDPPRAGDTQYF. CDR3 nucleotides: TGTGCCACCAGCAGAGATCCCCCCAGGGCCGGGGATACGCAGTATTTT.

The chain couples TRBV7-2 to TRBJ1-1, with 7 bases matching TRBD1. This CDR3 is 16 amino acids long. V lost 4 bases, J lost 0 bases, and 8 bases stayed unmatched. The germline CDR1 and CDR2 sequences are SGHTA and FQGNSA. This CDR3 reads CASSSTGRIVNTEAFF. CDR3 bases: TGTGCCAGCAGCTCGACAGGGAGGATCGTGAACACTGAAGCTTTCTTT.

As DNA, the CDR3 is TGCGCCAGCAGCTTGGGGATAACAGGGGGAAGTCAGCCCCAGCATTTT. Translating it yields CASSLGITGGSQPQHF. The rearrangement links TRBV5-1 to TRBJ1-5; 8 bases match TRBD1. CDR1 and CDR2 from the germline V gene are SGHRS and YFSETQ. With V trimmed by 0 bases and J by 6 bases, 8 bases remained unmatched. The CDR3 is made up of 16 amino acids. The full variable domain, with the rest looked up from reference TRBV5-1 and TRBJ1-5, is KAGVTQTPRYLIKTRGQQVTLSCSPISGHRSVSWYQQTPGQGLQFLFEYFSETQRNKGNFPGRFSGRQFSNSRSEMNVSTLELGDSALYLCASSLGITGGSQPQHFGDGTRLSIL.

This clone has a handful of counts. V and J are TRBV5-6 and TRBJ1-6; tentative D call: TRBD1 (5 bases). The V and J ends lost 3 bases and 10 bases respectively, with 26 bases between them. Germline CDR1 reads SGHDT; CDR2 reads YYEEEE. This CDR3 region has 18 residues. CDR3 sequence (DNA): TGTGCCAGCAGCTCGGAATGGGGCGGAACCGGGGGAAAATCACCCCTCCACTTT. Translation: CASSSEWGGTGGKSPLHF. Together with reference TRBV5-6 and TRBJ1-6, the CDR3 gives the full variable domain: DAGVTQSPTHLIKTRGQQVTLRCSPKSGHDTVSWYQQALGQGPQFIFQYYEEEERQRGNFPDRFSGHQFPNYSSELNVNALLLGDSALYLCASSSEWGGTGGKSPLHFGNGTRLTVT.

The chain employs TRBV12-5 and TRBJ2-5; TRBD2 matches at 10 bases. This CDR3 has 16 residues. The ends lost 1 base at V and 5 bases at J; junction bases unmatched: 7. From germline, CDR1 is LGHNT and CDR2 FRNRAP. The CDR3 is CASGLGPAGGQETQYF. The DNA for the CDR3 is TGTGCTAGTGGTTTGGGTCCAGCGGGGGGGCAGGAGACCCAGTACTTC. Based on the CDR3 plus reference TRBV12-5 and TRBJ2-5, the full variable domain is DARVTQTPRHKVTEMGQEVTMRCQPILGHNTVFWYRQTMMQGLELLAYFRNRAPLDDSGMPKDRFSAEMPDATLATLKIQPSEPRDSAVYFCASGLGPAGGQETQYFGPGTRLLVL.

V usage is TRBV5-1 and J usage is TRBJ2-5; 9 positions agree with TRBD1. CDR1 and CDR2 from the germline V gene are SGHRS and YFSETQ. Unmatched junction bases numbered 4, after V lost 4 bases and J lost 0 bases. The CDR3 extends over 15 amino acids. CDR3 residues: CASSHGQGHQETQYF. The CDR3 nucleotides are TGCGCCAGCAGCCACGGACAGGGGCACCAAGAGACCCAGTACTTC.

CDR3 DNA sequence: TGCGCCAGCAGCCCAGGACTAGCGGGGGGACTCTCCTACGAGCAGTACTTC. It translates to CASSPGLAGGLSYEQYF. The chain links TRBV5-1 to TRBJ2-5; 14 nucleotides match TRBD2. The J call is uncertain, as TRBJ2-7 better fits the DNA end. From germline, CDR1 is SGHRS and CDR2 YFSETQ. The CDR3 sequence is 17 residues long.

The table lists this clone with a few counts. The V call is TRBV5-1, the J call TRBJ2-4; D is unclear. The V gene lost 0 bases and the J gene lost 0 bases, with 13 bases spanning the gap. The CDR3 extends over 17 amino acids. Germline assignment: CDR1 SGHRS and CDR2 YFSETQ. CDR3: CASSLGGANLAKNIQYF. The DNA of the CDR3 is TGCGCCAGCAGCTTGGGCGGCGCAAATCTAGCCAAAAACATTCAGTACTTC.

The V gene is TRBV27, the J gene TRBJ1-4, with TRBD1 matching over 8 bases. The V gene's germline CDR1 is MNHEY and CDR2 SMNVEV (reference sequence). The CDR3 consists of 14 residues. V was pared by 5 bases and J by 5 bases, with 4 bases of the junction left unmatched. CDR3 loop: CASSATGVNEKLFF. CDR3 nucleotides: TGTGCCAGCAGTGCGACAGGGGTAAATGAAAAACTGTTTTTT. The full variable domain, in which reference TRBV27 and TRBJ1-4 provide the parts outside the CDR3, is EAQVTQNPRYLITVTGKKLTVTCSQNMNHEYMSWYRQDPGLGLRQIYYSMNVEVTDKGDVPEGYKVSRKEKRNFPLILESPSPNQTSLYFCASSATGVNEKLFFGSGTQLSVL.

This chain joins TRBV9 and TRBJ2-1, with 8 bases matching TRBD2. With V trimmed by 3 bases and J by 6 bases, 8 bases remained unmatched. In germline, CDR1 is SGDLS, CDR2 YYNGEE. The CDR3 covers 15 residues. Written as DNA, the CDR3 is TGTGCCAGCAGCGCAACGGGGGGGGCCCCCAATGAGCAGTTCTTC. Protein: CASSATGGAPNEQFF.

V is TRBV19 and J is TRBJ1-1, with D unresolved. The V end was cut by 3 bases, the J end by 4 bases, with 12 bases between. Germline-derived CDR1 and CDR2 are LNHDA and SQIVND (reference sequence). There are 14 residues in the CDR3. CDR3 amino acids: CASSMGGLGTEAFF. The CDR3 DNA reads TGTGCCAGTAGTATGGGAGGGCTTGGCACTGAAGCTTTCTTT.

The CDR3 DNA follows: TGTGCCAGCAGCTTAGAGGGACAGCTTGAAGCTTTCTTT. Residues: CASSLEGQLEAFF. This sequence joins TRBV7-9 and TRBJ1-1, with 7 bases lining up with TRBD1. Trimming at V came to 1 base and at J to 7 bases, leaving 3 bases not matched to a gene. Germline V gives CDR1 SEHNR, CDR2 FQNEAQ (reference sequence). There are 13 residues in the CDR3.

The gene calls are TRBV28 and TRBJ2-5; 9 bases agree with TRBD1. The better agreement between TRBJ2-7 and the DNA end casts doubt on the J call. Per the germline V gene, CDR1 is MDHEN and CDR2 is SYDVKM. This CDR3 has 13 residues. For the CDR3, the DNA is TGTGCCAGCAGTTTGGGGACAGGGTACGAGCAGTACTTC. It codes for CASSLGTGYEQYF.

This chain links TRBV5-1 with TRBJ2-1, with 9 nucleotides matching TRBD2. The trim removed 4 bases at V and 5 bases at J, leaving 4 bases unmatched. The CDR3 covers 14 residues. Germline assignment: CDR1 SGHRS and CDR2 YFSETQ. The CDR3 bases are TGCGCCAGCAGCGGCGGGGGGGATCACAATGAGCAGTTCTTC. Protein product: CASSGGGDHNEQFF.

The CDR3 DNA follows: TGCGCCAGCAGCCTTACCACTTTTGATACTGAAGCTTTCTTT. This codes for CASSLTTFDTEAFF. The V gene is TRBV5-1, the J gene TRBJ1-1; no clear D gene. Germline V CDR1 and CDR2: SGHRS, YFSETQ. This CDR3 has 14 residues. The V gene lost 4 bases and the J gene lost 5 bases, with 15 bases spanning the gap.

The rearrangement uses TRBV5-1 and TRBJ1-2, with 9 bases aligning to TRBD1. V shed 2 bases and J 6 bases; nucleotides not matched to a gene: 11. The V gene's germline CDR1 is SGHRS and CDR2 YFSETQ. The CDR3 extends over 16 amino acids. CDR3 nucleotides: TGCGCCAGCAGCTTCAACCCCGGGACAGGGACGAATGGCTACACCTTC. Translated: CASSFNPGTGTNGYTF.

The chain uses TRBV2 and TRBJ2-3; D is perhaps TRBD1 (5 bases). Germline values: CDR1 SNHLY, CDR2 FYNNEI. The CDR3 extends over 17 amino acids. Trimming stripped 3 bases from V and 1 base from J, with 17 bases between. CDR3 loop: CASSEVSWGAGTDTQYF. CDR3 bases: TGTGCCAGCAGTGAGGTGAGCTGGGGCGCGGGCACAGATACGCAGTATTTT.

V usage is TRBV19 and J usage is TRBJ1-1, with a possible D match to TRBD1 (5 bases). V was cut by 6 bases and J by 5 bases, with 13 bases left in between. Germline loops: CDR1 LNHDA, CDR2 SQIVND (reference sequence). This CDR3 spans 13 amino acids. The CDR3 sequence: CASSPGGLTEAFF. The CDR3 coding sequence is TGTGCCAGTAGCCCCGGGGGACTTACTGAAGCTTTCTTT.

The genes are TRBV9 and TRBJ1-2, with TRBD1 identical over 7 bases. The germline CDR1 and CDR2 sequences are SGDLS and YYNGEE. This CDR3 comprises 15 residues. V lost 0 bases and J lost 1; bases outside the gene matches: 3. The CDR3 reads CASSVGGDSNYGYTF. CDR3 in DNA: TGTGCCAGCAGCGTAGGGGGGGACAGTAACTATGGCTACACCTTC.

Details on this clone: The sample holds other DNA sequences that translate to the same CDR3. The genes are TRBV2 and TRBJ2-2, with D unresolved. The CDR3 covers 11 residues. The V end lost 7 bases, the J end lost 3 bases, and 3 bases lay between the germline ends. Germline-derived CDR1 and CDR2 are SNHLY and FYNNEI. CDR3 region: CASTYTGELFF. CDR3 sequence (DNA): TGTGCCAGCACTTACACCGGGGAGCTGTTTTTT.